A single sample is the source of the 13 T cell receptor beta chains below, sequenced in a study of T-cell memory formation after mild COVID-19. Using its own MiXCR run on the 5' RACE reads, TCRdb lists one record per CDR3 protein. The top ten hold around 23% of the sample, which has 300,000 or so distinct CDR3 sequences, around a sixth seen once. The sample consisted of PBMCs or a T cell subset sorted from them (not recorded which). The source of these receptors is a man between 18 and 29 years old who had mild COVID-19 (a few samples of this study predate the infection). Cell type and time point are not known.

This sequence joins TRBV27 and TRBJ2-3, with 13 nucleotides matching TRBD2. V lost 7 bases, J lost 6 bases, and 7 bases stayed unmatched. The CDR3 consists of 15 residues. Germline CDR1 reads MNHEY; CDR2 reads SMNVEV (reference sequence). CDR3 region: CASTFGTSGEDTQYF. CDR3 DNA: TGTGCCAGCACCTTTGGGACTAGCGGGGAGGATACGCAGTATTTT.

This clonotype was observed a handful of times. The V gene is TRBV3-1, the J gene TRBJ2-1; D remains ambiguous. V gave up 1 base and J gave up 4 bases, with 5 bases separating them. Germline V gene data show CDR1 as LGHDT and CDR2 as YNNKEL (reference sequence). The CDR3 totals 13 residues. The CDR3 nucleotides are TGTGCCAGCAGCCAAGGGCAGTACAATGAGCAGTTCTTC. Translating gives CASSQGQYNEQFF.

CDR3 residues: CASSQEQFYEQYF. CDR3 nucleotides: TGCGCCAGCAGCCAAGAACAGTTTTACGAGCAGTACTTC. V and J are TRBV4-1 and TRBJ2-7; D not certain. Germline values: CDR1 MGHRA, CDR2 YSYEKL. V was shortened by 0 bases and J by 4 bases, with 7 bases between the two germline ends. This CDR3 is built from 13 residues.

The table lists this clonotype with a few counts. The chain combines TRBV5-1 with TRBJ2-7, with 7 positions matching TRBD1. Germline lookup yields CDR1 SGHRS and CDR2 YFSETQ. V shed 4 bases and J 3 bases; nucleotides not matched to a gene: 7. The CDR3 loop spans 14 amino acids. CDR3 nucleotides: TGCGCCAGCAGCCCCCGACAGGGACACTACGAGCAGTACGTC. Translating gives CASSPRQGHYEQYV.

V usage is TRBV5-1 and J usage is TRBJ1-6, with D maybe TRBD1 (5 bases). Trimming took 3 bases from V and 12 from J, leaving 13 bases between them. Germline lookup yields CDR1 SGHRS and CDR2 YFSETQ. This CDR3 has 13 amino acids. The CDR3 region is CASSSGTAEPLHF. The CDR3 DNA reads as TGCGCCAGCAGCTCCGGGACGGCGGAACCCCTCCACTTT.

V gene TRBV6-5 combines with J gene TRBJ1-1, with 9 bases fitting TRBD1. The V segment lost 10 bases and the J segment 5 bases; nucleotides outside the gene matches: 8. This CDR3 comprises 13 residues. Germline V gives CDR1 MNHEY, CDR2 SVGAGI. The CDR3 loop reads CATLDRGNTEAFF. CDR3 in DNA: TGTGCCACCCTAGACAGGGGGAATACTGAAGCTTTCTTT.

CDR3 amino acids: CSAVASLNQPQHF. CDR3 nucleotide sequence: TGCAGTGCTGTAGCCAGCCTCAATCAGCCCCAGCATTTT. The chain links TRBV20-1 to TRBJ1-5; D unresolved. Germline CDR1 DFQATT, CDR2 SNEGSKA (reference sequence). This CDR3 is 13 amino acids long. Between the trimmed V and J ends, which lost 5 bases and 3 bases, there was a span of 11 bases.

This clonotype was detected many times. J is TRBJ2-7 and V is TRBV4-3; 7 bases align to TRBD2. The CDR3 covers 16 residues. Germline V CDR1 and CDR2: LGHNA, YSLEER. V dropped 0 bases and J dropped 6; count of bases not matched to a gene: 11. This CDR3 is CASSQEAPGGPAEQYF. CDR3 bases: TGCGCCAGCAGCCAAGAAGCTCCGGGAGGTCCGGCCGAGCAGTACTTC.

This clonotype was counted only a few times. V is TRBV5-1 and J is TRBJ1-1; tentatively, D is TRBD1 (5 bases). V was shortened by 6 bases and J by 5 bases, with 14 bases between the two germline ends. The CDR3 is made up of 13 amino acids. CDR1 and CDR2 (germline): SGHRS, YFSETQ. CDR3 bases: TGCGCCAGCAAGACAGCAGAGGGGACTGAAGCTTTCTTT. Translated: CASKTAEGTEAFF.

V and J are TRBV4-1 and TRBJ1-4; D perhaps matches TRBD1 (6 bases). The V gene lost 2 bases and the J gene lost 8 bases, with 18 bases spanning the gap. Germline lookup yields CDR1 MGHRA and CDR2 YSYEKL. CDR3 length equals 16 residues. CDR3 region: CASSQLGTFLREKLFF. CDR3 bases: TGCGCCAGCAGCCAACTCGGGACATTCCTGAGGGAAAAACTGTTTTTT.

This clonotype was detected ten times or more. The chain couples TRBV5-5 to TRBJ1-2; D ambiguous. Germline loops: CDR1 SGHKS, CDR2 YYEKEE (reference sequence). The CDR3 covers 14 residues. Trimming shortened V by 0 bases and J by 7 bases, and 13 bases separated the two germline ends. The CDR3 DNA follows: TGTGCCAGCAGCTTGGAGGTTCGGGGAAGTGGCTACACCTTC. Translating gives CASSLEVRGSGYTF.

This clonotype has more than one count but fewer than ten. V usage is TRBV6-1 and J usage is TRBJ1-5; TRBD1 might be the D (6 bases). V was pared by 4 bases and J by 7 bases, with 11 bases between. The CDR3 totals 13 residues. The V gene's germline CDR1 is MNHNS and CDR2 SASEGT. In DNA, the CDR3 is TGTGCCAGCAGTGCGGCAGGGGTACAGCCCCAGCATTTT. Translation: CASSAAGVQPQHF.

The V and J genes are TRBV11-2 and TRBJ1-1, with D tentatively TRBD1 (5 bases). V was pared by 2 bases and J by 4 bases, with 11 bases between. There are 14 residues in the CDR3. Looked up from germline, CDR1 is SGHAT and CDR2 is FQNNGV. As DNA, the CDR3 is TGTGCCAGCAGCTTAAGGCAGGGTGGCACTGAAGCTTTCTTT. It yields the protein CASSLRQGGTEAFF.